This paragraph covers one T cell receptor beta chain sequence. This CDR3 spans 13 amino acids. The V gene lost 4 bases and the J gene lost 7 bases, with 13 bases spanning the gap. Germline V gene data show CDR1 as LGHDT and CDR2 as YNNKEL (reference sequence). The data were obtained in a study of blood T cell repertoires in COVID-19. About the study: PBMCs, B-cell-depleted T cells, or T cells were the source of the cDNA or gDNA that made up the material.

Measured with immunoSEQ multiplex PCR; TCRdb has only the in-frame clones, and not every one. The sample yields about 310,000 clones, approximately 91% seen once. Living in about two dozen US areas, the participants were between about 18 and 95 years of age. What the recovered Cohort 3 donors had was two negative PCRs, clearance, or symptom resolution. The sequencing sample was made of PBMCs or T cells enriched from blood (not recorded which). The sequence was obtained from a man in his sixties who had recovered from COVID-19. This chain connects TRBV3-1 (or the pseudogene TRBV3-2) to TRBJ1-2; D remains unclear. The DNA of the CDR3 is TGTGCCAGCAGCCTTCAGGCTGGAAGTGGCTACACCTTC. Its protein product is CASSLQAGSGYTF.